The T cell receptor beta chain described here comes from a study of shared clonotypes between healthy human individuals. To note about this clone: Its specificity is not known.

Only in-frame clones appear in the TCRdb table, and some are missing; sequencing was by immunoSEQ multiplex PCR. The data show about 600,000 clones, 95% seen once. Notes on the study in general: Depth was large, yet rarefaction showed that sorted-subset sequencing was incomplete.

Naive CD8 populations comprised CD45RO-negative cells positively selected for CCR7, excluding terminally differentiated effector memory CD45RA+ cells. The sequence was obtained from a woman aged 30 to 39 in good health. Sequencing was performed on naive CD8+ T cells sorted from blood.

CDR3 residues: CASSSAGGKNSPLHF. In DNA form, the CDR3 reads TGTGCCAGCAGTTCTGCTGGGGGTAAGAATTCACCCCTCCACTTT. This chain uses TRBV6-6 with TRBJ1-6, with D perhaps matching TRBD1 (5 bases). CDR1 is MNHNY and CDR2 is SVGAGI in the germline V gene (reference sequence). The CDR3 length is 15 residues. Trimming took off 4 bases at V and 7 bases at J, with 14 bases between the two ends.